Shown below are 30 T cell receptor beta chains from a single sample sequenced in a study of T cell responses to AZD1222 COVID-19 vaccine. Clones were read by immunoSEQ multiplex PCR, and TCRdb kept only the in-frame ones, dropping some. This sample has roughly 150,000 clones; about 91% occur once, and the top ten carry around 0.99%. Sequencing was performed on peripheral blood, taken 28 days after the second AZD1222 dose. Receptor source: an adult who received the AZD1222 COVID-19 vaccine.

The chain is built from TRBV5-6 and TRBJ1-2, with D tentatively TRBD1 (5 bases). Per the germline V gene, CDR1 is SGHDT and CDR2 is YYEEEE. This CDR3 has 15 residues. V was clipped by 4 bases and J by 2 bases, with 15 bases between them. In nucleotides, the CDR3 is TGTGCCAGCAGCGTCCTTGGGGGAGCCAACTATGGCTACACCTTC. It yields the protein CASSVLGGANYGYTF.

CDR3 bases: TGCGCCAGCAGCCAAGATCCCAGTTCGGTTTACGAGCAGTACTTC. This codes for CASSQDPSSVYEQYF. The rearrangement joins TRBV4-1 to TRBJ2-7, with unresolved D. The CDR3 runs 15 residues. Germline V gene data show CDR1 as MGHRA and CDR2 as YSYEKL. V was clipped by 0 bases and J by 4 bases, with 13 bases between them.

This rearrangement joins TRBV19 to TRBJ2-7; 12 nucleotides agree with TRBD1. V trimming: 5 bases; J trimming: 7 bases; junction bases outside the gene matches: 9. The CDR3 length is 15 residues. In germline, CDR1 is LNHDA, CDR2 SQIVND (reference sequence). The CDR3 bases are TGTGCCAGTAGTCCCGGGGGACAGGGGGCGGAGGAGCAGTACTTC. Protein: CASSPGGQGAEEQYF.

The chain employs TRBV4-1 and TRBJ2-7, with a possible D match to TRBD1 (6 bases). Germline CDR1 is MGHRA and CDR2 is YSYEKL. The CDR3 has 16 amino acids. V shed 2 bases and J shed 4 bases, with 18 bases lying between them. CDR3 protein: CASSQTQGPLQYEQYF. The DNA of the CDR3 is TGCGCCAGCAGCCAAACACAGGGCCCGTTACAATACGAGCAGTACTTC.

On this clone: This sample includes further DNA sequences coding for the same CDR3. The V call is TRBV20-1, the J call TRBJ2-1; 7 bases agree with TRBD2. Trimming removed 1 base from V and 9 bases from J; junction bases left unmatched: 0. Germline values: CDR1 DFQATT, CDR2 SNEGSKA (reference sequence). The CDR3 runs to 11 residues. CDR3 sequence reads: CSARGGGEQFF. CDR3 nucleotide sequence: TGCAGTGCTAGAGGCGGGGGTGAGCAGTTCTTC.

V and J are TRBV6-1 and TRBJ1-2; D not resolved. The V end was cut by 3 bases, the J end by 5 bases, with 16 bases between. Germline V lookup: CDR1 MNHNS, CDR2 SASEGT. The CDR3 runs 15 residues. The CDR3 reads CASSEDPWTRYGYTF. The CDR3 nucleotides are TGTGCCAGCAGTGAGGACCCCTGGACGCGGTATGGCTACACCTTC.

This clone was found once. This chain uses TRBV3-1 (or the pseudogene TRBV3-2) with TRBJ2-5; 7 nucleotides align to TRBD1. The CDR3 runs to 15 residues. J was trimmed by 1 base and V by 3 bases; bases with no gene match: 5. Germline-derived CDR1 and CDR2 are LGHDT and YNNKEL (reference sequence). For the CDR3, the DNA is TGTGCCAGCAGCCACGAAAACAGGGGCCAAGAGACCCAGTACTTC. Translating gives CASSHENRGQETQYF.

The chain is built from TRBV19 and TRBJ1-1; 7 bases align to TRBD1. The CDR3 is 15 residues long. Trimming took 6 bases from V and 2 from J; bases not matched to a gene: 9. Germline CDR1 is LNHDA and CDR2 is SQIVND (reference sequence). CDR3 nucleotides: TGTGCCAGTAGCCCGAGGGACAGATACAACACTGAAGCTTTCTTT. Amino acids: CASSPRDRYNTEAFF.

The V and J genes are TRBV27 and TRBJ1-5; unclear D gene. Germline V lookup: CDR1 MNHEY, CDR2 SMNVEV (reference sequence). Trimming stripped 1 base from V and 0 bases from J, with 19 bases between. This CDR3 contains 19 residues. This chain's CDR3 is CASSLYGPLDTYSNQPQHF. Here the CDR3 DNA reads TGTGCCAGCAGTTTATATGGACCTCTCGACACCTATAGCAATCAGCCCCAGCATTTT.

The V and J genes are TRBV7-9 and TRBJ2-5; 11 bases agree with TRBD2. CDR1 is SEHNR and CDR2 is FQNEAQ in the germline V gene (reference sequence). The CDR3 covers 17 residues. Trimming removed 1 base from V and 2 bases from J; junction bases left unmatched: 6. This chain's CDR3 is CASSLGLAGITQETQYF. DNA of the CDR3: TGTGCCAGCAGCTTAGGACTAGCGGGGATAACTCAAGAGACCCAGTACTTC.

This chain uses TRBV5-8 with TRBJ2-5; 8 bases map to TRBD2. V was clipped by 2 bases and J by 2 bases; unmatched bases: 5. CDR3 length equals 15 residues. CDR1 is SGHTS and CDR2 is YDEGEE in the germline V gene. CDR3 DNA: TGTGCCAGCAGCTTCGGGGGGGCAAGGCAAGAGACCCAGTACTTC. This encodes CASSFGGARQETQYF.

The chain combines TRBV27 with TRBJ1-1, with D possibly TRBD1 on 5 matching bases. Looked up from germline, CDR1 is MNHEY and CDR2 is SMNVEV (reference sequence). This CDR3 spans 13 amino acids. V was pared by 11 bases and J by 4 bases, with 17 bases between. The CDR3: CASEGQAGTEAFF. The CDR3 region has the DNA TGTGCCTCCGAGGGGCAGGCGGGCACTGAAGCTTTCTTT.

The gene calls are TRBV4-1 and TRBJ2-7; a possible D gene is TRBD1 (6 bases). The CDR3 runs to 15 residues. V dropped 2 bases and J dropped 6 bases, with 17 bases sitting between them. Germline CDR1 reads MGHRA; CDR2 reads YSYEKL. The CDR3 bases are TGCGCCAGCAGCCAATTTACAGGGACCCCAGGCGAGCAGTACTTC. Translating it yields CASSQFTGTPGEQYF.

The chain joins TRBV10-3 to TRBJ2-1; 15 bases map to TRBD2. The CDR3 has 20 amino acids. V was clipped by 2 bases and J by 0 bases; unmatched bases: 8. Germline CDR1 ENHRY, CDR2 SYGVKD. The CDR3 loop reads CAISEPSGTSGGSSYNEQFF. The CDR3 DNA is TGTGCCATCAGTGAGCCTTCCGGGACTAGCGGGGGGAGCTCCTACAATGAGCAGTTCTTC.

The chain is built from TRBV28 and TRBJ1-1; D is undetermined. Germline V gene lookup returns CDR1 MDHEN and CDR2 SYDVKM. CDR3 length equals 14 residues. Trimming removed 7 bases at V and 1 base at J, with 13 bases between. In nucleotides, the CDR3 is TGTGCCAGCAACCCCGGTACGAGGAACACTGAAGCTTTCTTT. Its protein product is CASNPGTRNTEAFF.

The CDR3: CASSWGGRGDSPLHF. The CDR3 nucleotides are TGTGCCAGCAGTTGGGGAGGAAGAGGGGATTCACCCCTCCACTTT. The rearrangement uses TRBV6-5 and TRBJ1-6; perhaps TRBD1 as D (5 bases). The V gene's germline CDR1 is MNHEY and CDR2 SVGAGI. The CDR3 consists of 15 residues. V lost 4 bases and J lost 8, with 15 bases in between.

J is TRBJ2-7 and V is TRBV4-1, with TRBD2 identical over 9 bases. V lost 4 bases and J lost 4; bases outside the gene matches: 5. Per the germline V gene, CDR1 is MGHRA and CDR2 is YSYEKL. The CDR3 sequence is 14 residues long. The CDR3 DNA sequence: TGCGCCAGCAGCCCCGCGGGGGGGCGATACGAGCAGTACTTC. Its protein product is CASSPAGGRYEQYF.

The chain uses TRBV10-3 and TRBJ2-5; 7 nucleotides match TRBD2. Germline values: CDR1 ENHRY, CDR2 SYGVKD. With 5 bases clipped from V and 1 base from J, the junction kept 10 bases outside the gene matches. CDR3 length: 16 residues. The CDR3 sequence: CAISRELAGVQETQYF. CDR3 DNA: TGTGCCATCAGTCGCGAATTGGCGGGGGTCCAAGAGACCCAGTACTTC.

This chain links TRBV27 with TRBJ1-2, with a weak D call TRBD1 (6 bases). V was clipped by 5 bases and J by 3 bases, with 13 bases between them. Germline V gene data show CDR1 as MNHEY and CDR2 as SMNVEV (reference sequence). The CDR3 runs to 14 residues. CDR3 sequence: CASSVLSGDYGYTF. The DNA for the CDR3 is TGTGCCAGCAGTGTCCTGTCAGGGGACTATGGCTACACCTTC.

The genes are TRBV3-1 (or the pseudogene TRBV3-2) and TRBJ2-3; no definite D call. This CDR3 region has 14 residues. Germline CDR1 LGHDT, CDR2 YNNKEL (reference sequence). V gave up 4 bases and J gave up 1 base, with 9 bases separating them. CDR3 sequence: CASSRSERTDTQYF. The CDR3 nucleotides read TGTGCCAGCAGCCGAAGCGAGCGCACAGATACGCAGTATTTT.

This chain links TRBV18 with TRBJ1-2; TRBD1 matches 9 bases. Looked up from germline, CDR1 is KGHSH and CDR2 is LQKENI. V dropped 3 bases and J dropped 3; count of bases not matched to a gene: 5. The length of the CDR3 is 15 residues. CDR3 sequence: CASSPQQGAYYGYTF. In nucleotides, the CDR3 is TGTGCCAGCTCACCCCAACAGGGGGCCTACTATGGCTACACCTTC. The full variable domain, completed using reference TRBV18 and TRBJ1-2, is NAGVMQNPRHLVRRRGQEARLRCSPMKGHSHVYWYRQLPEEGLKFMVYLQKENIIDESGMPKERFSAEFPKEGPSILRIQQVVRGDSAAYFCASSPQQGAYYGYTFGSGTRLTVV.

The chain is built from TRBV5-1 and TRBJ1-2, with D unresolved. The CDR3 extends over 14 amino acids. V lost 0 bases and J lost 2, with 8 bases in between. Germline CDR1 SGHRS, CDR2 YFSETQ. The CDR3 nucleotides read TGCGCCAGCAGCTTGGCCGTCGGGAACTATGGCTACACCTTC. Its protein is CASSLAVGNYGYTF.

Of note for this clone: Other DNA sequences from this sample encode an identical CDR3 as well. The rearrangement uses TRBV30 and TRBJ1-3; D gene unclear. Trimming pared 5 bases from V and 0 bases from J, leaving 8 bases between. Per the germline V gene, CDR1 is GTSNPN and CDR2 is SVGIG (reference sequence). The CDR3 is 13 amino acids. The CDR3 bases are TGTGCCTGGGGGCTCCTCTCTGGAAACACCATATATTTT. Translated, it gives CAWGLLSGNTIYF.

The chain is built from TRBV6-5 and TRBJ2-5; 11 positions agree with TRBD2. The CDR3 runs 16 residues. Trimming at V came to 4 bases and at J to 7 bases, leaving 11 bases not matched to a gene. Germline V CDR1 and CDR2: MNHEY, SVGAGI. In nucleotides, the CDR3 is TGTGCCAGCAGTTCGAGGACTAGCGGGCTCCGGGGGACCCAGTACTTC. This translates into CASSSRTSGLRGTQYF.

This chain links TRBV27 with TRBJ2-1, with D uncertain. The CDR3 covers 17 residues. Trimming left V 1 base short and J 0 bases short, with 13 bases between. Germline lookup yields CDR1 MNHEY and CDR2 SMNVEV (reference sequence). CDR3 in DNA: TGTGCCAGCAGTTTATGGGCCCAATACCTCTCCTACAATGAGCAGTTCTTC. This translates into CASSLWAQYLSYNEQFF.

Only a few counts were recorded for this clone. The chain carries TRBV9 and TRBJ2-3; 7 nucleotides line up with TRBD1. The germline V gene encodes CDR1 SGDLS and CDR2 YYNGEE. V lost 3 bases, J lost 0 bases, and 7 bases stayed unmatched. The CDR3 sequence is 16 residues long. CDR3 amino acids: CASSDGQVQSTDTQYF. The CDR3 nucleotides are TGTGCCAGCAGCGACGGACAGGTTCAGAGCACAGATACGCAGTATTTT.

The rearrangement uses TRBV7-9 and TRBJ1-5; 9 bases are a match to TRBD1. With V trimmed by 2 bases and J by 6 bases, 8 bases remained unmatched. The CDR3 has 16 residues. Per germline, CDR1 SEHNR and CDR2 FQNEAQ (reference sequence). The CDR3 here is CASSLSYRGPSQPQHF. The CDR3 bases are TGTGCCAGCAGCTTATCTTACAGGGGGCCGAGTCAGCCCCAGCATTTT.

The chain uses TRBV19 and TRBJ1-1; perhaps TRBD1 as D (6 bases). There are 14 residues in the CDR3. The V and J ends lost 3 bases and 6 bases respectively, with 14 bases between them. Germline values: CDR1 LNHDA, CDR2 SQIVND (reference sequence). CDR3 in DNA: TGTGCCAGTAGTATCGGGGGGCATTCGTCTGAAGCTTTCTTT. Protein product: CASSIGGHSSEAFF. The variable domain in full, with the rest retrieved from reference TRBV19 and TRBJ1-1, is DGGITQSPKYLFRKEGQNVTLSCEQNLNHDAMYWYRQDPGQGLRLIYYSQIVNDFQKGDIAEGYSVSREKKESFPLTVTSAQKNPTAFYLCASSIGGHSSEAFFGQGTRLTVV.

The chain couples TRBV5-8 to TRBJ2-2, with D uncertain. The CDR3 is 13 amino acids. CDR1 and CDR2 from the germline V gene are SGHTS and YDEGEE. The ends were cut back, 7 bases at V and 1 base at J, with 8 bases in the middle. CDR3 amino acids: CASPRVNTGELFF. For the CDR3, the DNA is TGTGCCAGCCCTCGGGTGAACACCGGGGAGCTGTTTTTT.

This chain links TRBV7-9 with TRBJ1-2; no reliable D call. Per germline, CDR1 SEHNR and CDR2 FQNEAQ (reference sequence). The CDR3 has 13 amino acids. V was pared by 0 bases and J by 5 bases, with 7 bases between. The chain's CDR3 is CASSLAGFYGYTF. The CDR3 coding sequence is TGTGCCAGCAGCTTAGCAGGGTTTTATGGCTACACCTTC. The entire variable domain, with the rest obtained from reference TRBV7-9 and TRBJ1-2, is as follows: DTGVSQNPRHKITKRGQNVTFRCDPISEHNRLYWYRQTLGQGPEFLTYFQNEAQLEKSRLLSDRFSAERPKGSFSTLEIQRTEQGDSAMYLCASSLAGFYGYTFGSGTRLTVV.